These 21 T cell receptor beta chains share one sample of origin, sequenced in a study of post-analysis software for immune sequencing data. Study outcomes and limitations: Patients had higher frequencies than controls of roughly five TRBV segments, including TRBV5-6, TRBV5-1 and TRBV20-1.

Unique molecular identifiers were carried by the TCR beta cDNA libraries. TCRdb independently ran MiXCR on the PCR reads; one entry per CDR3 protein. The table records approximately 260,000 distinct CDR3 sequences, 35% to 45% of them present only once. No antigen has been identified for these receptors. Sequences were obtained from blood. The receptors were gathered from a girl aged 10 to 17 with multiple sclerosis.

This clonotype was seen many times. The chain employs TRBV4-1 and TRBJ1-4; tentatively, D is TRBD1 (5 bases). The CDR3 extends over 15 amino acids. The V gene's germline CDR1 is MGHRA and CDR2 YSYEKL. V was pared by 3 bases and J by 4 bases, with 12 bases between. CDR3 region: CASSHRPGSNEKLFF. CDR3 bases: TGCGCCAGCAGCCACAGGCCAGGGAGTAATGAAAAACTGTTTTTT.

In this sample, this clonotype turned up many times. J is TRBJ1-2 and V is TRBV20-1; TRBD1 aligns across 7 bases. The CDR3 spans 15 residues. Germline CDR1 DFQATT, CDR2 SNEGSKA (reference sequence). The CDR3 DNA reads as TGCAGATCGATCGGTGGACAGGCCTTTGACTATGGCTACACCTTC. The encoded protein is CRSIGGQAFDYGYTF.

This clonotype occurred many times. The rearrangement links TRBV10-3 to TRBJ2-1, with 9 positions matching TRBD1. Germline CDR1 reads ENHRY; CDR2 reads SYGVKD. The CDR3 loop spans 16 amino acids. The V gene end was trimmed by 1 base and the J gene end by 8 bases; junction bases not matched to a gene: 9. Written as DNA, the CDR3 is TGTGCCATCAGTGAGTTTGGACAGGGGATCTCATATGAGCAGTTCTTC. Translation gives CAISEFGQGISYEQFF.

V gene TRBV29-1 combines with J gene TRBJ2-3; no clear D. CDR1 is SQVTM and CDR2 is ANQGSEA in the germline V gene. With 8 bases removed from V and 13 bases from J, the gap between germline ends came to 19 bases. This CDR3 is built from 11 residues. The CDR3 spells CSSHRATVEYF. DNA of the CDR3: TGCAGCTCTCACCGGGCTACAGTGGAGTATTTT.

A few counts support this clonotype. This chain joins TRBV20-1 and TRBJ2-3; no definite D call. Between the trimmed V and J ends, which lost 2 bases and 6 bases, there was a span of 36 bases. This CDR3 comprises 21 residues. The germline gives CDR1 DFQATT, CDR2 SNEGSKA (reference sequence). CDR3 loop: CSARPKLSILGDRSLGDTQYF. The CDR3, as DNA: TGCAGTGCTAGACCAAAGCTATCGATCCTAGGCGACCGGTCCCTGGGGGATACGCAGTATTTT.

Notes on this clonotype: A much bigger clone sits one base away, suggesting this may be a read error. V and J are TRBV12-3 or TRBV12-4 and TRBJ2-7, with D uncertain. The DNA end is a closer match to TRBJ2-4, so the J assignment may be wrong. This CDR3 contains 12 residues. The DNA of the CDR3 is TGTGCCGGCAGTTTTCTGGGAAGCATTCAGTACTTC. This gives the protein CAGSFLGSIQYF.

The chain links TRBV6-5 to TRBJ2-5, with TRBD1 as a possible D gene (5 bases). Germline loops: CDR1 MNHEY, CDR2 SVGAGI. This CDR3 spans 15 amino acids. Trimming took off 0 bases at V and 2 bases at J, with 10 bases between the two ends. CDR3 sequence (DNA): TGTGCCAGCAGTTACTCGGCAGGGCGACAAGAGACCCAGTACTTC. As protein: CASSYSAGRQETQYF.

This clonotype was detected ten times or more. J is TRBJ2-1 and V is TRBV6-4, with D perhaps TRBD2 (7 bases). The CDR3 length is 14 residues. CDR1 is MRHNA, CDR2 SNTAGT, per germline. Between the trimmed V and J ends, which lost 6 bases and 6 bases, there was a span of 15 bases. CDR3 DNA: TGTGCCAGCAGCCCGGGGGGCCCCTCCAATGAGCAGTTCTTC. Amino acids: CASSPGGPSNEQFF.

As regards this clonotype: A much larger clone lies a single base off, so this may be a read error. V and J are TRBV20-1 and TRBJ2-1; possibly TRBD2 for D (5 bases). The CDR3 runs 14 residues. Germline-derived CDR1 and CDR2 are DFQATT and SNEGSKA (reference sequence). Trimming shortened V by 3 bases and J by 3 bases, and 12 bases separated the two germline ends. CDR3 in DNA: TGCAGTGCTAGGACGGACTCCAGCTACAATGAGCAGTTCTTC. Translating gives CSARTDSSYNEQFF.

This clonotype was detected ten times or more. This chain uses TRBV29-1 with TRBJ1-2; 9 positions match TRBD1. Trimming removed 7 bases from V and 5 bases from J; junction bases left unmatched: 8. The CDR3 is 13 amino acids. Germline V gene lookup returns CDR1 SQVTM and CDR2 ANQGSEA. In nucleotides, the CDR3 is TGCAGCGGGGGGGACAGGGATTCGTATGGCTACACCTTC. It yields the protein CSGGDRDSYGYTF.

This clonotype came up many times. This chain connects TRBV5-1 to TRBJ2-5; TRBD1 agrees at 7 bases. CDR3 size: 15 residues. V was pared by 2 bases and J by 5 bases, with 9 bases of the junction left unmatched. CDR1 is SGHRS and CDR2 is YFSETQ in the germline V gene. The CDR3 loop is CASSLGWDSQETQYF. CDR3 in DNA: TGCGCCAGCAGCTTAGGCTGGGACAGTCAGGAGACCCAGTACTTC.

Remarks on this clonotype: This clone may be a read error of a much larger clone one base away. The CDR3 DNA is TGTGCCAGCAGCTTGACTAGCGGGGGGGCTTACAATGAGCAGTACTTC. It encodes CASSLTSGGAYNEQYF. V gene TRBV5-5 combines with J gene TRBJ2-1; TRBD2 matches at 13 bases. The J call may be incorrect, as the DNA end agrees better with TRBJ2-7. Per the germline V gene, CDR1 is SGHKS and CDR2 is YYEKEE (reference sequence). This CDR3 is built from 16 residues.

This clonotype was recorded many times. The V gene is TRBV20-1, the J gene TRBJ1-2; no definite D call. Germline V gene lookup returns CDR1 DFQATT and CDR2 SNEGSKA (reference sequence). There are 15 residues in the CDR3. V gave up 0 bases and J gave up 4 bases, with 15 bases separating them. CDR3 sequence (DNA): TGCAGTGCTAGAGATTCCCTTCGGGTTGGCTATGGCTACACCTTC. Amino acid sequence: CSARDSLRVGYGYTF.

The chain couples TRBV21-1 to TRBJ1-4; the table's D call of TRBD1 was not tested on the DNA. TRBV21-1 has pseudogene status. There are 15 residues in the CDR3. The CDR3 DNA is TGTGCCAGCAGCAAAGGACAGGGGGCAGAAGAAAAACTGTTTTTT. It specifies CASSKGQGAEEKLFF.

As concerns this clonotype: One base away lies a much larger clone, so this may be a sequencing read error. V usage is TRBV7-8 and J usage is TRBJ2-1; 8 nucleotides align to TRBD2. The V and J ends lost 5 bases and 8 bases, in that order; junction bases with no gene match: 20. The CDR3 sequence is 18 residues long. The germline CDR1 and CDR2 sequences are SGHVS and FQNEAQ. The CDR3, as DNA: TGTGCCAGCAGCCAACCCCTTAGCGGGGCCCCTACCGGAGATGAGCAGTTCTTC. Translated, it gives CASSQPLSGAPTGDEQFF.

The table lists this clonotype with many counts. A read error may account for a junction end that differs from germline. This chain connects TRBV19 to TRBJ2-4; D uncertain. This CDR3 contains 15 residues. CDR1 is LNHDA and CDR2 is SQIVND in the germline V gene (reference sequence). The CDR3 DNA reads TGTGCCAGTAGTATCGTGGCAGCAGCCAAAAACACTCAGTACTTC. It codes for CASSIVAAAKNTQYF.

This clonotype has at least ten counts. The chain is built from TRBV7-9 and TRBJ1-1; tentative D call: TRBD1 (6 bases). Germline CDR1 and CDR2: SEHNR and FQNEAQ (reference sequence). Trimming removed 2 bases from V and 1 base from J, with 20 bases in between. The CDR3 extends over 18 amino acids. The CDR3 is CASSLSRLGAAGNTEAFF. CDR3 DNA sequence: TGTGCCAGCAGCTTATCACGGTTGGGGGCGGCTGGGAACACTGAAGCTTTCTTT.

As regards this clonotype: One junction end does not reproduce the germline sequence, and a read error may be involved. The rearrangement joins TRBV9 to TRBJ2-2; perhaps TRBD2 as D (6 bases). The length of the CDR3 is 14 residues. Germline V gene sequence: CDR1 SGDLS, CDR2 YYNGEE. As DNA, the CDR3 is TGTGCCAGCAGGGGGGGAAGACGACCCGGGGAGCGGTTTTTT. Translating gives CASRGGRRPGERFF. Using reference TRBV9 and TRBJ2-2 for the parts outside the CDR3, the full variable domain is DSGVTQTPKHLITATGQRVTLRCSPRSGDLSVYWYQQSLDQGLQFLIQYYNGEERAKGNILERFSAQQFPDLHSELNLSSLELGDSALYFCASRGGRRPGERFFGEGSRLTVL.

The CDR3 coding sequence is TGTGCCAGCAGCCCAACTCCAGAGGGGGAAAAACTGTTTTTT. Residues: CASSPTPEGEKLFF. The chain is built from TRBV7-9 and TRBJ1-4, with D perhaps matching TRBD1 (5 bases). Trimming removed 5 bases at V and 8 bases at J, with 15 bases between. CDR3 length: 14 residues. Germline V gene lookup returns CDR1 SEHNR and CDR2 FQNEAQ (reference sequence).

This clonotype was counted at least ten times. The chain couples TRBV7-2 to TRBJ2-1; 8 bases are shared with TRBD2. V shed 2 bases, J shed 7 bases, and the junction held 7 bases outside the gene matches. Germline loops: CDR1 SGHTA, CDR2 FQGNSA. The CDR3 totals 15 residues. Here the CDR3 reads CASSLYGRASNEQFF. CDR3 DNA: TGTGCCAGCAGCTTATACGGGAGGGCCTCGAATGAGCAGTTCTTC.

This chain uses TRBV12-3 or TRBV12-4 with TRBJ1-2; D is unresolved. The CDR3 is 13 amino acids. V lost 5 bases and J 4 bases, leaving 11 bases between the germline ends. In nucleotides, the CDR3 is TGTGCCAGCAGTCCGGGAGAATGCTATGGCTACACCTTC. Protein sequence: CASSPGECYGYTF.